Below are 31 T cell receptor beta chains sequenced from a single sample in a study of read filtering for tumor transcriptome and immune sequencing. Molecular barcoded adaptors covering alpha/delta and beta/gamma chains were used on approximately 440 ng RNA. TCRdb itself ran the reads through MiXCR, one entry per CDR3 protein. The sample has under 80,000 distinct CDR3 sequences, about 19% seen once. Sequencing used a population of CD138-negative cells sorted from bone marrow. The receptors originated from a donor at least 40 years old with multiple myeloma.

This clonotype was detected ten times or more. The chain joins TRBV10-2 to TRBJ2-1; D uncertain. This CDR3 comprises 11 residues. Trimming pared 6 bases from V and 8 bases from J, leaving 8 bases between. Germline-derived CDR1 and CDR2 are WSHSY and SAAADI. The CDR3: CASRGFDEQFF. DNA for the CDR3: TGCGCCAGCAGGGGTTTCGATGAGCAGTTCTTC.

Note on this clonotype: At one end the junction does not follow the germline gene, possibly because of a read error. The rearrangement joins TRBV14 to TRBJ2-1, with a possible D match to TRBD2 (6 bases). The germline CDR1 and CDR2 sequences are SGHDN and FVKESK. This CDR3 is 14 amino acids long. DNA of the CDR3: TGTGCCAGCAGCCAAGGAGGCAAGCGGGTTGAGCAGTTCTTT. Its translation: CASSQGGKRVEQFF.

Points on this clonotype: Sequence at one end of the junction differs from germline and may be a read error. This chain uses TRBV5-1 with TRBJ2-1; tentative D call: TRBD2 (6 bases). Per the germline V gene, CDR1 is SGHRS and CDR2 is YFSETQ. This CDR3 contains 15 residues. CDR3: CASARDSSFGNELFF. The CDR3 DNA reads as TGCGCCAGCGCAAGGGACTCCTCCTTTGGGAATGAGCTGTTCTTC.

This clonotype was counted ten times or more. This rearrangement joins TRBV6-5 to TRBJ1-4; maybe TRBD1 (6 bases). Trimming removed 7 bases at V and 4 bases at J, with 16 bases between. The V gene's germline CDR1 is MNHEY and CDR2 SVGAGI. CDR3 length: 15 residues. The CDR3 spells CASKTLGAFNEKLFF. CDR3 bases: TGTGCCAGCAAGACATTGGGGGCTTTTAATGAAAAACTGTTTTTT.

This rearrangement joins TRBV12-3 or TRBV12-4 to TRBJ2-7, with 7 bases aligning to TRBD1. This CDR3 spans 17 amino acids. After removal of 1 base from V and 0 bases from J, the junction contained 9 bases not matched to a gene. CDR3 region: CASSLGRKGALSYEQYF. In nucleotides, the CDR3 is TGTGCCAGCAGTTTAGGGCGGAAGGGGGCACTCTCCTACGAGCAGTACTTC.

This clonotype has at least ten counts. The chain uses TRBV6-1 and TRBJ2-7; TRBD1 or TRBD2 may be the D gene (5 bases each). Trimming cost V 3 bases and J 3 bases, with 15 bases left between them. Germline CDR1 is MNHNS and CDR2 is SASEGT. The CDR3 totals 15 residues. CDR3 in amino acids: CASSEFGQGVYEQYF. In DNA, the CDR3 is TGTGCCAGCAGTGAGTTTGGGCAGGGAGTCTACGAGCAGTACTTC.

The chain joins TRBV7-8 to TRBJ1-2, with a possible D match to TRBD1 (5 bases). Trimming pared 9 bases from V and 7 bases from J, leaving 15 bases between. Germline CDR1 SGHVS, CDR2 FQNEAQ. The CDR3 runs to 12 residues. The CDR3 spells CASGPGQGGYTF. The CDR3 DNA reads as TGTGCCAGTGGCCCAGGGCAAGGTGGCTACACCTTC.

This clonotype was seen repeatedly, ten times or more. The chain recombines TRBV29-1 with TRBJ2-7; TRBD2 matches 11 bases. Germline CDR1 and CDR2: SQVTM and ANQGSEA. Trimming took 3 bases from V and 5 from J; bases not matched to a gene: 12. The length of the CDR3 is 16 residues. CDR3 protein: CSVEIPGTSGVNEQYF. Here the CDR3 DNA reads TGCAGCGTTGAGATCCCCGGGACTAGCGGCGTCAACGAGCAGTACTTC.

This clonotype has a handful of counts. CDR3 sequence reads: CASSLQGADYGYTF. CDR3 DNA: TGTGCCAGCAGCTTGCAGGGGGCTGACTATGGCTACACCTTC. The chain employs TRBV7-9 and TRBJ1-2; 8 nucleotides agree with TRBD1. Germline CDR1 SEHNR, CDR2 FQNEAQ (reference sequence). The CDR3 has 14 amino acids. V shed 3 bases, J shed 3 bases, and the junction held 3 bases outside the gene matches.

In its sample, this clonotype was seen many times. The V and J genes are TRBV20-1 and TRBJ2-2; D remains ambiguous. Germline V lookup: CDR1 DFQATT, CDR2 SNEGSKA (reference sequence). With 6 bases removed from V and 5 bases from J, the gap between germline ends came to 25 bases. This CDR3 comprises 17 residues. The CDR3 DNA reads TGCAGTGCATCCAGTCGGCTGGCATTAGGGTATACCGGGGAGCTGTTTTTT. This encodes CSASSRLALGYTGELFF.

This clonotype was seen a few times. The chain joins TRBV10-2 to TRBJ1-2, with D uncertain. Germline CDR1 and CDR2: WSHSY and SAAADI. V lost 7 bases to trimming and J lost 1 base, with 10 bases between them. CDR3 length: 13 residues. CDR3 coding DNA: TGCGCCAGCAACGCACGTGATAACTATGGCTACACCTTC. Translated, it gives CASNARDNYGYTF.

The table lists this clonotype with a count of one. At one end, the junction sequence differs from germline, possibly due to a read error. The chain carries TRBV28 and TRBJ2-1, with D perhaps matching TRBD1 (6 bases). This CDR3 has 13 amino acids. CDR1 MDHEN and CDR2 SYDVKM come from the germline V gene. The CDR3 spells CASTGTFCNEQFF. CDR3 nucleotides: TGCGCCAGTACCGGGACATTCTGCAATGAGCAGTTCTTC.

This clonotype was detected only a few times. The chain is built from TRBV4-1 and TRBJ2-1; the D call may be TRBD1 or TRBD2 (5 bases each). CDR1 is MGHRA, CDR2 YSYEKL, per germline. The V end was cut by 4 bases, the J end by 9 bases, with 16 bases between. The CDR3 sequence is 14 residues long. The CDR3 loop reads CASSRDVGQGEQFF. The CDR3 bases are TGCGCCAGCAGCCGGGACGTTGGGCAAGGTGAGCAGTTCTTC.

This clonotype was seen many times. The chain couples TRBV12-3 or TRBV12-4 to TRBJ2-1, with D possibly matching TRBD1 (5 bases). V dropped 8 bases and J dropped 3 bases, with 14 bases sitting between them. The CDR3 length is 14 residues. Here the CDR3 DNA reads TGTGCCAGCGGGGCGAGTTCACTCTACAATGAGCAGTTCTTC. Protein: CASGASSLYNEQFF.

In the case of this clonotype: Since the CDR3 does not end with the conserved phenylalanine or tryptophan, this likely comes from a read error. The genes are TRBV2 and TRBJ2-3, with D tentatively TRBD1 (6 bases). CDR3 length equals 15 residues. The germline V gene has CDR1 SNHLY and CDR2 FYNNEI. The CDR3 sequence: CASTETGDLTDTQYS. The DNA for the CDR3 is TGTGCTAGCACCGAGACAGGAGACCTCACAGATACGCAGTATTCT.

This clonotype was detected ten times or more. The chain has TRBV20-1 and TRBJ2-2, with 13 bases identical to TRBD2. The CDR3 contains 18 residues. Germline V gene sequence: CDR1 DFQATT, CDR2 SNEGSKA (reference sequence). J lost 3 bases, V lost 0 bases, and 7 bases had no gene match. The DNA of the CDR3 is TGCAGTGCTAGAGATCACCGGACTAGCGGGAGTGACACCGGGGAGCTGTTTTTT. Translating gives CSARDHRTSGSDTGELFF.

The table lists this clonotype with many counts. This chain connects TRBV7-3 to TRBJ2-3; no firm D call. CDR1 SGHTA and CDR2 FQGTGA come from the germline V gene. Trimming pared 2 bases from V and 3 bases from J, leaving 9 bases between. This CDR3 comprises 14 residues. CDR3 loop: CASSLAGDTDTQYF. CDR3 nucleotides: TGTGCCAGCAGCTTAGCTGGGGATACAGATACGCAGTATTTT.

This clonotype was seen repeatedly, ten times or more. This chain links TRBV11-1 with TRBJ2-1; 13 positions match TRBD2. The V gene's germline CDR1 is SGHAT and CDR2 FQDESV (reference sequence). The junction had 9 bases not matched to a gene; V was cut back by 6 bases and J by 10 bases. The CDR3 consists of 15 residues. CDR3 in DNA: TGTGCCAGCAGTAGGACTAGCGGGAGCCCCCGGGAGCAGTTCTTC. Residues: CASSRTSGSPREQFF.

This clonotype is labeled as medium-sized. The CDR3 DNA sequence: TGTGCCAGCAGCTTAGAGGGAGGAGCGGGGAATGAGCAGTTCTTC. Translated, it gives CASSLEGGAGNEQFF. The chain combines TRBV11-3 with TRBJ2-1; 7 bases agree with TRBD2. Germline V lookup: CDR1 SGHNT, CDR2 YENEEA. The CDR3 totals 15 residues. The ends lost 0 bases at V and 7 bases at J; junction bases unmatched: 6.

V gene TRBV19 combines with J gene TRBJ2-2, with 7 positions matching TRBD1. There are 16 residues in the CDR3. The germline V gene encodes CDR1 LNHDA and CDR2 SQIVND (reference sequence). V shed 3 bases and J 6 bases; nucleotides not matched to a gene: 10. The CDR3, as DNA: TGTGCCAGTAGTATGCTCAACCGACAGGGCGCCGGGGAGCTGTTTTTT. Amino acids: CASSMLNRQGAGELFF.

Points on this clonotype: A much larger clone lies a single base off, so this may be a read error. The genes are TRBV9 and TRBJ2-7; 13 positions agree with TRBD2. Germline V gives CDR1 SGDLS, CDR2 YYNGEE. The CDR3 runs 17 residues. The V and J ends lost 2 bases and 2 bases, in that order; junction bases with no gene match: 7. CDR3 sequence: CASSVGLAGQSTYEQYF. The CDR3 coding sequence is TGTGCCAGCAGCGTGGGACTAGCGGGACAGAGCACCTACGAGCAGTACTTC.

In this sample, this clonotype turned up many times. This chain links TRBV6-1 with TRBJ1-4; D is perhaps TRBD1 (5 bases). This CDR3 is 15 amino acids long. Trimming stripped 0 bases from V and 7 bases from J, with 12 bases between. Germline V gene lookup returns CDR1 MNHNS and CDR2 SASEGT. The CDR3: CASSEASGGGEKLFF. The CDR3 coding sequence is TGTGCCAGCAGTGAAGCGTCCGGGGGAGGTGAAAAACTGTTTTTT.

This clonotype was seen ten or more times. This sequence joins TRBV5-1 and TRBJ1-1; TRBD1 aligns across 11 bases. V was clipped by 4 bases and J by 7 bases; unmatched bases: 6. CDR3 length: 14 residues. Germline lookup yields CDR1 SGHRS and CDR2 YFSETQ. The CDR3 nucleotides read TGCGCCAGCAGCACAGGGACAGGGGGAGATGAAGCTTTCTTT. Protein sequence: CASSTGTGGDEAFF. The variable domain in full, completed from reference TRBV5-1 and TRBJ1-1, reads KAGVTQTPRYLIKTRGQQVTLSCSPISGHRSVSWYQQTPGQGLQFLFEYFSETQRNKGNFPGRFSGRQFSNSRSEMNVSTLELGDSALYLCASSTGTGGDEAFFGQGTRLTVV.

CDR3 DNA: TGCAGTGCTAGAGACCCAAAGGAGGGAGCTGACTCACCCCTCCACTTT. This codes for CSARDPKEGADSPLHF. The chain links TRBV20-1 to TRBJ1-6; unclear D gene. The CDR3 consists of 16 residues. Trimming took 0 bases from V and 10 from J, leaving 19 bases between them. Germline V gene data show CDR1 as DFQATT and CDR2 as SNEGSKA (reference sequence).

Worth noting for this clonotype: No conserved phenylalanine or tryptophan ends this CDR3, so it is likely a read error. The CDR3 spells CATKVGTGYQETQYS. CDR3 DNA sequence: TGTGCCACAAAAGTAGGGACAGGGTACCAAGAGACCCAGTACTCC. This chain connects TRBV6-6 to TRBJ2-5, with TRBD1 matching over 9 bases. The CDR3 loop spans 15 amino acids. Germline trimming cut 10 bases from V and 0 bases from J; bases unmatched to any gene: 9. CDR1 and CDR2 (germline): MNHNY, SVGAGI (reference sequence).

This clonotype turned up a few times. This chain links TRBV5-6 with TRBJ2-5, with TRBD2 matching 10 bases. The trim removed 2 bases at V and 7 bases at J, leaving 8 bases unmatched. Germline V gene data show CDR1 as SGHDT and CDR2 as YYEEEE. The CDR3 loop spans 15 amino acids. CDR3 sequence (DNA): TGTGCCAGCAGCTTATTTCAAGCGGGGGGGGTGACCCAGTACTTC. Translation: CASSLFQAGGVTQYF. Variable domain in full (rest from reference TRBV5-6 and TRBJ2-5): DAGVTQSPTHLIKTRGQQVTLRCSPKSGHDTVSWYQQALGQGPQFIFQYYEEEERQRGNFPDRFSGHQFPNYSSELNVNALLLGDSALYLCASSLFQAGGVTQYFGPGTRLLVL.

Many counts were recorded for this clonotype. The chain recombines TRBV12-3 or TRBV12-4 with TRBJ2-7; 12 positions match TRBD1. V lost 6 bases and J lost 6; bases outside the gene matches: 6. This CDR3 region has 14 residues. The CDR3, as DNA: TGTGCCAGCAGCCGGGGACAGGGGGCTGGCGAGCAGTACTTC. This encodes CASSRGQGAGEQYF.

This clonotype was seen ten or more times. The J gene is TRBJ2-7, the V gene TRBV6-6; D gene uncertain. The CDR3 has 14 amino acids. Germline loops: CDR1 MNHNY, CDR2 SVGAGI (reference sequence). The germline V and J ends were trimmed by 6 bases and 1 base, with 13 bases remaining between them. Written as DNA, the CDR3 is TGTGCCAGCAGATCCTCCGGATCTTCCTACGAGCAGTACTTC. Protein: CASRSSGSSYEQYF.

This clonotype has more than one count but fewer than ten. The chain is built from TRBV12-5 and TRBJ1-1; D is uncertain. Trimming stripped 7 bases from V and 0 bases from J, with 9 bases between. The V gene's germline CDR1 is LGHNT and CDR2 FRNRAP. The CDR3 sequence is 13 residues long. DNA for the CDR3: TGTGCTAGTGCCCGAACACTGAACACTGAAGCTTTCTTT. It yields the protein CASARTLNTEAFF.

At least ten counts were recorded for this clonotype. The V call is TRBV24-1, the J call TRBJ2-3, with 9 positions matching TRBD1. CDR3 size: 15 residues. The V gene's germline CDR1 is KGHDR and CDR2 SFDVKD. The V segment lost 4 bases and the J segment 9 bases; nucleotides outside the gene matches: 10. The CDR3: CATSDRPSQGATQYF. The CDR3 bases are TGTGCCACCAGTGACCGACCCTCACAGGGGGCGACGCAGTATTTT.

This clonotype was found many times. The DNA for the CDR3 is TGTGCCAGCCCGGGAGGCTATGGCTACACCTTC. Amino acids: CASPGGYGYTF. V is TRBV27 and J is TRBJ1-2; no firm D call. The CDR3 is 11 amino acids. V lost 8 bases and J lost 4, with 8 bases in between. Germline-derived CDR1 and CDR2 are MNHEY and SMNVEV (reference sequence).